Reported below is one T cell receptor beta chain. What it binds is unknown. This entry comes from a study of cytomegalovirus exposure and HLA in healthy donors. Turning to the study itself: For the 300 to 450 genotyped donors, roughly 80% fell within the Caucasian-associated ancestry cluster.

The CDR3 totals 16 residues. Trimming cost V 1 base and J 3 bases, with 15 bases left between them. Germline assignment: CDR1 ENHRY and CDR2 SYGVKD. This donor's CMV serostatus is unrecorded. Study-wide findings and caveats: Among TCR beta chains of equal frequency, HLA-associated ones were more clonally expanded in a later analysis.

Amplification used 60 Vbeta primers and 13 Jbeta primers. Per the authors' pipeline: It was a later analysis that counted some 80 million unique TCR beta chains, of which 8.5 million to 12 million were shared. The assay was immunoSEQ multiplex PCR, and TCRdb's table has in-frame clones only and misses some. That table furnishes V, J and clone size, whereas the DNA furnished D and trimming. The data show about 94,000 clones, more than 65% seen once. Sequences were obtained from PBMCs. The sequence came from a human donor in good health. This chain connects TRBV10-3 to TRBJ1-2; a weak D match, TRBD1 (5 bases). In DNA, the CDR3 is TGTGCCATCAGTGAGTTCGGAAGGGGAACGGACTATGGCTACACCTTC. It codes for CAISEFGRGTDYGYTF.